A single sample gave rise to the 19 T cell receptor beta chains below, sequenced in a study of neurological immune-mediated disorders. TCRdb independently ran MiXCR on the 5' RACE reads; one entry per CDR3 protein. The top ten hold 23% of the sample, which has approximately 16,000 distinct CDR3 sequences, less than 25% seen once. The sequenced sample was PBMCs. The receptors originated from a man between 45 and 60 years old in good health.

V is TRBV2 and J is TRBJ2-1, with D perhaps matching TRBD2 (7 bases). The CDR3 spans 14 residues. Germline assignment: CDR1 SNHLY and CDR2 FYNNEI. Between the trimmed V and J ends, which lost 6 bases and 0 bases, there was a span of 9 bases. In DNA form, the CDR3 reads TGTGCCAGCAGAGGGGGGGCCTCCTACAATGAGCAGTTCTTC. Its protein is CASRGGASYNEQFF.

This sequence joins TRBV7-6 and TRBJ1-1; 7 bases line up with TRBD1. The CDR3 runs to 15 residues. The V gene's germline CDR1 is SGHVS and CDR2 FNYEAQ. J gave up 0 bases and V 2 bases, and 3 bases lay outside the gene matches. The CDR3 reads CASSLSGGMNTEAFF. CDR3 in DNA: TGTGCCAGCAGCTTATCAGGGGGGATGAACACTGAAGCTTTCTTT.

This clonotype was picked up many times. The rearrangement links TRBV5-1 to TRBJ2-5, with TRBD2 identical over 13 bases. Germline assignment: CDR1 SGHRS and CDR2 YFSETQ. Trimming cost V 4 bases and J 5 bases; bases outside gene matches: 5. CDR3 length: 15 residues. CDR3 DNA: TGCGCCAGCAGCGGGGGACTAGCGGGATCTGAGACCCAGTACTTC. Its translation: CASSGGLAGSETQYF.

The CDR3, as DNA: TGTGCCAGCGCGGGGCTAGCGGGAAGCTACGAGCAGTACTTC. Residues: CASAGLAGSYEQYF. The chain combines TRBV28 with TRBJ2-7; 9 nucleotides match TRBD2. The V segment lost 8 bases and the J segment 3 bases; nucleotides outside the gene matches: 8. Germline V lookup: CDR1 MDHEN, CDR2 SYDVKM. The CDR3 consists of 14 residues.

The V gene is TRBV5-1, the J gene TRBJ2-3; TRBD2 is a possible D gene (6 bases). Germline lookup yields CDR1 SGHRS and CDR2 YFSETQ. V was cut by 0 bases and J by 1 base, with 12 bases left in between. The CDR3 loop spans 16 amino acids. This CDR3 reads CASSLASGGRTDTQYF. The DNA for the CDR3 is TGCGCCAGCAGCTTGGCCAGCGGAGGGCGCACAGATACGCAGTATTTT.

This clonotype was recorded at least ten times. V usage is TRBV4-2 and J usage is TRBJ2-7; 15 bases agree with TRBD2. Germline lookup yields CDR1 LGHNA and CDR2 YNFKEQ. CDR3 length: 18 amino acids. Trimming at V came to 0 bases and at J to 5 bases, leaving 8 bases not matched to a gene. The CDR3 DNA follows: TGTGCCAGCAGCCAAGAAATAGGGACTAGCGGGGGGTCTCACGAGCAGTACTTC. It translates to CASSQEIGTSGGSHEQYF.

The chain carries TRBV18 and TRBJ2-1; weak D call: TRBD1 (5 bases). The length of the CDR3 is 17 residues. Trimming left V 0 bases short and J 0 bases short, with 12 bases between. Germline V gene data show CDR1 as KGHSH and CDR2 as LQKENI. CDR3 sequence (DNA): TGTGCCAGCTCACCACCTTTAGGGGAAGGCTCCTACAATGAGCAGTTCTTC. Residues: CASSPPLGEGSYNEQFF.

In this sample, this clonotype turned up many times. The chain employs TRBV20-1 and TRBJ2-3; tentative D call: TRBD1 (6 bases). CDR1 and CDR2 (germline): DFQATT, SNEGSKA (reference sequence). V lost 0 bases and J 4 bases, leaving 14 bases between the germline ends. This CDR3 is 15 amino acids long. The CDR3 spells CSARDRTVFADTQYF. The CDR3 coding sequence is TGCAGTGCTAGAGATCGGACAGTTTTTGCAGATACGCAGTATTTT.

The chain combines TRBV30 with TRBJ2-5; 7 positions agree with TRBD1. The J segment lost 4 bases and the V segment lost 3 bases, leaving 5 bases of the junction unmatched. Looked up from germline, CDR1 is GTSNPN and CDR2 is SVGIG (reference sequence). The CDR3 is 13 amino acids. This CDR3 is CAWSPQGRETQYF. Written as DNA, the CDR3 is TGTGCCTGGAGCCCACAGGGGAGAGAGACCCAGTACTTC. Combining the CDR3 with reference TRBV30 and TRBJ2-5 gives the whole variable domain SQTIHQWPATLVQPVGSPLSLECTVEGTSNPNLYWYRQAAGRGLQLLFYSVGIGQISSEVPQNLSASRPQDRQFILSSKKLLLSDSGFYLCAWSPQGRETQYFGPGTRLLVL.

The sample holds many counts of this clonotype. The CDR3 protein is CSGGAGETGELFF. The CDR3, as DNA: TGCAGCGGGGGAGCGGGCGAGACCGGGGAGCTGTTTTTT. The chain recombines TRBV29-1 with TRBJ2-2, with a weak D call TRBD2 (6 bases). The CDR3 consists of 13 residues. Trimming left V 7 bases short and J 5 bases short, with 14 bases between. Germline assignment: CDR1 SQVTM and CDR2 ANQGSEA.

The rearrangement links TRBV20-1 to TRBJ2-7; D is possibly TRBD1 (6 bases). Germline CDR1 and CDR2: DFQATT and SNEGSKA (reference sequence). The CDR3 has 12 amino acids. Trimming took off 1 base at V and 9 bases at J, with 13 bases between the two ends. The CDR3 DNA is TGCAGTGCTAGAGGACAGGTGCCGTCGCAGTACTTC. Its protein is CSARGQVPSQYF.

The gene calls are TRBV29-1 and TRBJ2-1, with D perhaps assigned TRBD1 or TRBD2 (7 bases each). This CDR3 has 14 residues. CDR1 SQVTM and CDR2 ANQGSEA come from the germline V gene. V was trimmed by 6 bases and J by 12 bases, leaving 24 bases between them. CDR3 DNA: TGCAGCGTCGCGCTCATCCCCGGGGAGGGGGCGCAGTTCTTC. Amino acids: CSVALIPGEGAQFF.

This clonotype has at least ten counts. J is TRBJ1-1 and V is TRBV18, with 7 bases aligning to TRBD1. Germline V gene lookup returns CDR1 KGHSH and CDR2 LQKENI. The CDR3 runs to 16 residues. J lost 7 bases, V lost 3 bases, and 14 bases had no gene match. CDR3: CASSPTTAQGVNEAFF. CDR3 DNA sequence: TGTGCCAGCTCACCCACCACCGCCCAGGGGGTGAATGAAGCTTTCTTT.

This clonotype was seen repeatedly, ten times or more. V and J are TRBV20-1 and TRBJ2-3; tentative D call: TRBD2 (6 bases). The CDR3 totals 13 residues. Deletions cut 0 bases from V and 4 bases from J, with 8 bases between. The germline gives CDR1 DFQATT, CDR2 SNEGSKA (reference sequence). CDR3 coding DNA: TGCAGTGCTAGAGATACTAGCCCAGATACGCAGTATTTT. Translation gives CSARDTSPDTQYF.

This chain links TRBV10-3 with TRBJ2-3, with 7 bases fitting TRBD1. The CDR3 runs to 14 residues. V trimming: 6 bases; J trimming: 6 bases; junction bases outside the gene matches: 9. CDR1 and CDR2 from the germline V gene are ENHRY and SYGVKD. CDR3 protein: CAISQGDSRDTQYF. Written as DNA, the CDR3 is TGTGCCATCAGCCAGGGGGATAGCCGGGATACGCAGTATTTT.

This clonotype occurred many times. The V call is TRBV7-8, the J call TRBJ2-1; D may be TRBD2 (6 bases). The CDR3 is 19 amino acids. V was trimmed by 1 base and J by 9 bases, leaving 28 bases between them. The germline V gene has CDR1 SGHVS and CDR2 FQNEAQ. Here the CDR3 DNA reads TGTGCCAGCAGCTTAGTCGGAGGTTACCAGGCGGGAAGGAGGCCTGAGCAGTTCTTC. Translating it yields CASSLVGGYQAGRRPEQFF. Full variable domain (remainder filled in from reference TRBV7-8 and TRBJ2-1): GAGVSQSPRYKVAKRGQDVALRCDPISGHVSLFWYQQALGQGPEFLTYFQNEAQLDKSGLPSDRFFAERPEGSVSTLKIQRTQQEDSAVYLCASSLVGGYQAGRRPEQFFGPGTRLTVL.

By proportion, this clonotype is medium-sized. The chain recombines TRBV2 with TRBJ2-7; 9 nucleotides align to TRBD1. CDR3 length: 16 residues. Germline CDR1 and CDR2: SNHLY and FYNNEI. V lost 2 bases to trimming and J lost 5 bases; unmatched junction nucleotides: 10. The CDR3 sequence is CASSELGDRGADEQYF. The CDR3 coding sequence is TGTGCCAGCAGTGAATTGGGCGACAGGGGGGCCGACGAGCAGTACTTC. The whole variable domain, filled in from reference TRBV2 and TRBJ2-7, reads EPEVTQTPSHQVTQMGQEVILRCVPISNHLYFYWYRQILGQKVEFLVSFYNNEISEKSEIFDDQFSVERPDGSNFTLKIRSTKLEDSAMYFCASSELGDRGADEQYFGPGTRLTVT.

This clonotype was seen many times. The rearrangement uses TRBV7-2 and TRBJ2-3; 11 nucleotides match TRBD2. The CDR3 spans 18 residues. V lost 5 bases, J lost 4 bases, and 14 bases stayed unmatched. CDR1 and CDR2 (germline): SGHTA, FQGNSA. CDR3 protein: CASSPRWTSGLGADTQYF. The CDR3 DNA sequence: TGTGCCAGCAGCCCCCGGTGGACTAGCGGGTTAGGGGCAGATACGCAGTATTTT.

At least ten counts were recorded for this clonotype. This sequence joins TRBV20-1 and TRBJ2-7; 12 nucleotides align to TRBD2. From germline, CDR1 is DFQATT and CDR2 SNEGSKA (reference sequence). The V segment lost 3 bases and the J segment 6 bases; nucleotides outside the gene matches: 9. This CDR3 has 15 residues. The DNA for the CDR3 is TGCAGTGCTAGGCATACAACTAGCGGGGGGAGCGAGCAGTACTTC. Translating gives CSARHTTSGGSEQYF.